These 18 T cell receptor beta chains share one sample of origin, sequenced in a study of cytomegalovirus exposure and HLA in healthy donors. A multiplex PCR was run with 60 Vbeta primers and 13 Jbeta primers. The repertoire was sequenced with immunoSEQ multiplex PCR; TCRdb's copy has only in-frame clones and lacks some. The data hold about 98,000 clones, with around 67% observed a single time. The sequencing sample was made of PBMCs. The receptor source for this set is a middle-aged man in good health and CMV-seronegative.

The V and J genes are TRBV6-1 and TRBJ2-7; D tentatively reads TRBD1 or TRBD2 (6 bases each). Germline values: CDR1 MNHNS, CDR2 SASEGT. The V gene lost 7 bases and the J gene lost 5 bases, with 18 bases spanning the gap. This CDR3 is 14 amino acids long. In nucleotides, the CDR3 is TGTGCCAGCACTGAGGGGGGTCCTCTGAACGAGCAGTACTTC. This sequence encodes CASTEGGPLNEQYF.

This clone has only one observation. The gene calls are TRBV5-6 and TRBJ1-2; unclear D gene. V was trimmed by 3 bases and J by 4 bases, leaving 16 bases between them. The CDR3 runs 15 residues. Germline V gene sequence: CDR1 SGHDT, CDR2 YYEEEE. The CDR3 coding sequence is TGTGCCAGCAGCTGGGTCGCAGGAGGCGGCTATGGCTACACCTTC. Translating gives CASSWVAGGGYGYTF.

J is TRBJ2-2 and V is TRBV21-1; the D call of TRBD1 is as the table states it, not checked on the DNA. TRBV21-1 is a listed pseudogene. The CDR3 length is 15 residues. The CDR3 sequence is CASSMQGDGTGELFF. CDR3 nucleotides: TGTGCCAGCAGCATGCAGGGGGATGGCACCGGGGAGCTGTTTTTT.

The chain carries TRBV5-6 and TRBJ2-2, with 8 bases aligning to TRBD1. The trim removed 3 bases at V and 0 bases at J, leaving 4 bases unmatched. This CDR3 spans 16 amino acids. The germline V gene has CDR1 SGHDT and CDR2 YYEEEE. The CDR3 sequence: CASSSRTGPNTGELFF. CDR3 nucleotides: TGTGCCAGCAGCTCCCGGACAGGGCCGAACACCGGGGAGCTGTTTTTT.

J is TRBJ2-1 and V is TRBV5-1, with a possible D match to TRBD1 (6 bases). Looked up from germline, CDR1 is SGHRS and CDR2 is YFSETQ. The CDR3 is made up of 15 amino acids. The ends were cut back, 5 bases at V and 8 bases at J, with 20 bases in the middle. In nucleotides, the CDR3 is TGCGCCAGCAGGCCCGAGGGGGTGGGGTGGCATGAGCAGTTCTTC. It is translated as CASRPEGVGWHEQFF.

The chain has TRBV28 and TRBJ2-3, with 10 bases identical to TRBD2. The CDR3 has 15 residues. After removal of 8 bases from V and 6 bases from J, the junction contained 11 bases not matched to a gene. The germline V gene has CDR1 MDHEN and CDR2 SYDVKM. The DNA of the CDR3 is TGTGCCAGCCGAGCGGGGGGGCCTCCTCACGATACGCAGTATTTT. Encoded protein: CASRAGGPPHDTQYF.

This clone has just a few counts. This chain connects TRBV4-3 to TRBJ1-4, with 7 bases matching TRBD1. This CDR3 has 18 amino acids. Per the germline V gene, CDR1 is LGHNA and CDR2 is YSLEER. V shed 3 bases and J 7 bases; nucleotides not matched to a gene: 17. The CDR3 nucleotides are TGCGCCAGCAGCCAGGAGGGGCCGAGGGGGCGGACGGGTGAAAAACTGTTTTTT. It translates to CASSQEGPRGRTGEKLFF.

The chain joins TRBV6-5 to TRBJ1-1; TRBD1 agrees at 7 bases. This CDR3 has 13 amino acids. Germline V lookup: CDR1 MNHEY, CDR2 SVGAGI. V was clipped by 1 base and J by 8 bases; unmatched bases: 4. The CDR3 loop reads CASSYFGTDEAFF. In DNA form, the CDR3 reads TGTGCCAGCAGTTACTTTGGGACAGACGAAGCTTTCTTT.

The V gene is TRBV5-5, the J gene TRBJ1-4; 9 bases agree with TRBD1. V lost 4 bases and J lost 8; bases outside the gene matches: 18. Per the germline V gene, CDR1 is SGHKS and CDR2 is YYEKEE (reference sequence). This CDR3 has 18 amino acids. This CDR3 is CASSKTGQGAEVREKLFF. In nucleotides, the CDR3 is TGTGCCAGCAGCAAAACGGGACAGGGCGCCGAAGTGAGGGAAAAACTGTTTTTT.

This clone came up a few times. V usage is TRBV28 and J usage is TRBJ2-2, with 13 bases lining up with TRBD2. The CDR3 extends over 19 amino acids. Trimming removed 5 bases from V and 1 base from J; junction bases left unmatched: 10. Germline V gene data show CDR1 as MDHEN and CDR2 as SYDVKM. Written as DNA, the CDR3 is TGTGCCAGCAGTCCGTACCGGGGACTAGCGGGATTGAACACCGGGGAGCTGTTTTTT. Its protein product is CASSPYRGLAGLNTGELFF.

This chain connects TRBV7-5 to TRBJ2-7; the D call TRBD1 from the table was never checked on the DNA. TRBV7-5 is deemed a pseudogene. This CDR3 spans 17 amino acids. The CDR3 DNA reads TGTGCCAGAAGCCAACCGACACGGGACAGGCCCTGCTACGAGCAGTACTTC. This encodes CARSQPTRDRPCYEQYF.

This clone was observed a handful of times. This chain links TRBV18 with TRBJ1-4; a possible D gene is TRBD1 (5 bases). Trimming cost V 3 bases and J 0 bases, with 17 bases left between them. From germline, CDR1 is KGHSH and CDR2 LQKENI. This CDR3 spans 18 amino acids. CDR3 loop: CASSPYMPQTATNEKLFF. CDR3 coding DNA: TGTGCCAGCTCACCTTATATGCCCCAGACAGCAACTAATGAAAAACTGTTTTTT.

The chain combines TRBV20-1 with TRBJ2-7, with 13 bases lining up with TRBD2. CDR1 is DFQATT and CDR2 is SNEGSKA in the germline V gene (reference sequence). The CDR3 is made up of 11 amino acids. V gave up 7 bases and J gave up 6 bases; unmatched junction bases: 0. The CDR3 loop is CSGTSGSEQYF. In nucleotides, the CDR3 is TGCAGTGGGACTAGCGGGAGCGAGCAGTACTTC.

This sequence joins TRBV5-1 and TRBJ1-4, with 7 bases identical to TRBD1. The CDR3 is 14 amino acids. Per the germline V gene, CDR1 is SGHRS and CDR2 is YFSETQ. Trimming cost V 4 bases and J 8 bases; bases outside gene matches: 8. CDR3 amino acids: CASSEGQWDEKLFF. Here the CDR3 DNA reads TGCGCCAGCAGCGAGGGACAGTGGGACGAAAAACTGTTTTTT.

The CDR3 DNA reads as TGTGCCAGTAGTACTGAGTACGATGAGCAGTTCTTC. Protein sequence: CASSTEYDEQFF. J is TRBJ2-1 and V is TRBV19; D gene unclear. The CDR3 length is 12 residues. Germline CDR1 reads LNHDA; CDR2 reads SQIVND (reference sequence). Trimming cost V 4 bases and J 8 bases, with 9 bases left between them.

The rearrangement links TRBV5-1 to TRBJ2-1, with D perhaps matching TRBD1 (6 bases). CDR1 and CDR2 from the germline V gene are SGHRS and YFSETQ. The CDR3 consists of 14 residues. The V gene lost 5 bases and the J gene lost 5 bases, with 14 bases spanning the gap. CDR3 nucleotides: TGCGCCAGCAGTCAAGGGGGATTCAACAATGAGCAGTTCTTC. Translation gives CASSQGGFNNEQFF.

The chain employs TRBV19 and TRBJ2-1, with 13 positions matching TRBD2. After removal of 4 bases from V and 0 bases from J, the junction contained 0 bases not matched to a gene. Germline V gene lookup returns CDR1 LNHDA and CDR2 SQIVND (reference sequence). The CDR3 length is 16 residues. This CDR3 reads CASSRTSGSSYNEQFF. The CDR3 DNA sequence: TGTGCCAGTAGTAGGACTAGCGGGAGCTCCTACAATGAGCAGTTCTTC.

The rearrangement links TRBV6-5 to TRBJ1-1, with D tentatively TRBD1 (6 bases). The CDR3 has 14 residues. Trimming took 6 bases from V and 1 from J, leaving 12 bases between them. Germline CDR1 reads MNHEY; CDR2 reads SVGAGI. The CDR3 coding sequence is TGTGCCAGCAGGAGAGGACAGCAGAACACTGAAGCTTTCTTT. Amino acids: CASRRGQQNTEAFF.